This T cell receptor beta chain appears in the sequencing data of a study of control samples from healthy donors and cancer patients (TCRdb year 2020). Taken from cysteine to phenylalanine, the CDR3 has 15 residues. Only the CDR3 part of the read is kept: 45 bases, read in frame from the first base. Looking up the germline V gene yields CDR1 SGHTA and CDR2 FQGNSA. From V the trimming removes 2 bases and from J it removes 7 bases, while the gene matches leave 7 bases of the junction unaccounted for. Library construction relied on the immunoSEQ multiplex PCR assay. The clones in this table, taken by TCRdb from immuneACCESS, are in-frame only. Not every clone is retained; where verified, under half of the shortfall comes from an unresolved V gene, and the cause of the rest is unknown. This sample lists tens of thousands of clones; about four fifths were detected once. The leading ten clones occupy approximately 2.9% of the sample.

A remark on this clone: Its binding antigen is unknown. The input lacks base qualities; no much larger clone sits a single base away.

The sample was PBMCs. This chain joins TRBV7-2 to TRBJ2-1; 8 bases in between match TRBD1. This TCR was sampled from a woman aged 45-60 years with lung cancer. The DNA sequence is as follows: TGTGCCAGCAGCTTAATTGGGACAGGAGGGAATGAGCAGTTCTTC. This sequence encodes CASSLIGTGGNEQFF.